This TCR beta chain comes out of a study of cytomegalovirus exposure and HLA in healthy donors. PCR used 60 Vbeta primers and 13 Jbeta primers. Assay used: immunoSEQ multiplex PCR; TCRdb lists only in-frame clones, some missing. The profile covers some 100,000 clones, with 62% appearing a single time and 5.5% taken by the ten largest. Study-wide findings and caveats: Relative to equally common others, HLA-associated TCR beta chains showed greater clonal expansion in a later analysis. Some public TCRs appeared in many individuals, while most sequences were rare.

Turning to this clone: Its antigen is currently unknown.

The germline CDR1 and CDR2 sequences are SGDLS and YYNGEE. The V segment lost 3 bases and the J segment 5 bases; nucleotides outside the gene matches: 0. This CDR3 contains 12 residues. This rearrangement joins TRBV9 to TRBJ1-2; 8 bases align to TRBD1. Material: PBMCs. The receptor comes from a woman aged 25 to 39 in good health and CMV-seropositive. The CDR3: CASSGTGYGYTF. The CDR3 DNA is TGTGCCAGCAGCGGGACAGGGTATGGCTACACCTTC.